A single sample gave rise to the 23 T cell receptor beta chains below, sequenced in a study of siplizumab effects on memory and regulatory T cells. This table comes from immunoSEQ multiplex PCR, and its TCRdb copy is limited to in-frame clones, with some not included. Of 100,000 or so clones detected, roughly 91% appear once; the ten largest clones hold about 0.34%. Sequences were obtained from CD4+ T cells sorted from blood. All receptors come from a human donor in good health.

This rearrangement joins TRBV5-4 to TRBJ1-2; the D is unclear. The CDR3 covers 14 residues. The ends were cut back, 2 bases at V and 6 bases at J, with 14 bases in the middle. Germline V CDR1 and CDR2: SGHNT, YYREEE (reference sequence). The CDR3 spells CASSLPEALHGYTF. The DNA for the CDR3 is TGTGCCAGCAGCTTACCCGAGGCTCTCCATGGCTACACCTTC.

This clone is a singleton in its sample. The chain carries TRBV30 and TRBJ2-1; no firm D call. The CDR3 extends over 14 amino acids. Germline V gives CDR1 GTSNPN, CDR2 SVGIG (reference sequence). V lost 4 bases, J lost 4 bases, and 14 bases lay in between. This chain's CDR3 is CAWTLGNPYNEQFF. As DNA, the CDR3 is TGTGCCTGGACTTTGGGCAACCCATACAATGAGCAGTTCTTC.

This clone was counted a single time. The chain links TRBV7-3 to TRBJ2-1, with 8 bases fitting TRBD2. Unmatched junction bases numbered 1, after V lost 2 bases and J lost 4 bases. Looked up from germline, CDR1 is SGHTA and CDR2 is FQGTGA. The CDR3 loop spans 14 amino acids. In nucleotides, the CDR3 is TGTGCCAGCAGCTTAGCGGGAGGATACAATGAGCAGTTCTTC. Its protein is CASSLAGGYNEQFF. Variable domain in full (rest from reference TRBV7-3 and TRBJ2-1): GAGVSQTPSNKVTEKGKYVELRCDPISGHTALYWYRQSLGQGPEFLIYFQGTGAADDSGLPNDRFFAVRPEGSVSTLKIQRTERGDSAVYLCASSLAGGYNEQFFGPGTRLTVL.

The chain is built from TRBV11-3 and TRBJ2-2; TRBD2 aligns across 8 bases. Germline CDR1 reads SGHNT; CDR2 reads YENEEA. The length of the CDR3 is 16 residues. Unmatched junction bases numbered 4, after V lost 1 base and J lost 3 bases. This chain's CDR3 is CASSLVAGGHTGELFF. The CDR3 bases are TGTGCCAGCAGCTTAGTGGCGGGAGGTCACACCGGGGAGCTGTTTTTT.

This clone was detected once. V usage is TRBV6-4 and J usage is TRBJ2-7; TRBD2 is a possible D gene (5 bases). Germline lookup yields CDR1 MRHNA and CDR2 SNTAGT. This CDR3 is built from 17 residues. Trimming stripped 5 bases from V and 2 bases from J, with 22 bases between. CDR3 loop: CASSPDFVRTLTYEQYF. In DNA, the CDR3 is TGTGCCAGCAGTCCTGATTTCGTTCGGACTCTAACCTACGAGCAGTACTTC.

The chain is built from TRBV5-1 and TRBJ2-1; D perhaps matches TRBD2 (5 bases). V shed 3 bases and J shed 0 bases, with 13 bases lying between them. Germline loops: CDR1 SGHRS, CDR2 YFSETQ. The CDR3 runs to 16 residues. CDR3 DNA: TGCGCCAGCAGCTCCGGACTCACAAGCTCCTACAATGAGCAGTTCTTC. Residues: CASSSGLTSSYNEQFF.

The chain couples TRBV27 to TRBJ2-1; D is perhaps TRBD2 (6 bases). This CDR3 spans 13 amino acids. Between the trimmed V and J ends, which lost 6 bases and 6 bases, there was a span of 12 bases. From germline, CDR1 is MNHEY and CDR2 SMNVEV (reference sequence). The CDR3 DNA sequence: TGTGCCAGCAGCCGGGGGAGCACCAATGAGCAGTTCTTC. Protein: CASSRGSTNEQFF.

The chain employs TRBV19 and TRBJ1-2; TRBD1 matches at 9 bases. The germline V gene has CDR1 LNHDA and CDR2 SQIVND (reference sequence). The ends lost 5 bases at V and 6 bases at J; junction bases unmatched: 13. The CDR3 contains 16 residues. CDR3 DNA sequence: TGTGCCAGTAGTCCCCGGACAGGGGCTCGTCAGGATGGCTACACCTTC. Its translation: CASSPRTGARQDGYTF.

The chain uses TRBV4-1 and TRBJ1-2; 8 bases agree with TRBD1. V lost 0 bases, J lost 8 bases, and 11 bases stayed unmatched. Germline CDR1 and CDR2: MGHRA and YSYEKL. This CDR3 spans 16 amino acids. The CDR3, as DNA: TGCGCCAGCAGCCAAGATCAGCCGGACAGGGACGGCGGCTACACCTTC. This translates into CASSQDQPDRDGGYTF.

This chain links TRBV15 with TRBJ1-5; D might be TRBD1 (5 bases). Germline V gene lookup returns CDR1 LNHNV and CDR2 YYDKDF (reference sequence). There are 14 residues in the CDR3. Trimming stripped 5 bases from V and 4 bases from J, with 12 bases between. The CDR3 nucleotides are TGTGCCACCAGCTGGTTTAGGGGAAATCAGCCCCAGCATTTT. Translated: CATSWFRGNQPQHF.

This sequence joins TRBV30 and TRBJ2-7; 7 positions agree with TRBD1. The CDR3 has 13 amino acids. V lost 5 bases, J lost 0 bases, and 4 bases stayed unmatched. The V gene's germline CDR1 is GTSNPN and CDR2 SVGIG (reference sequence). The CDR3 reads CAWGQVSSYEQYF. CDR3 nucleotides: TGTGCCTGGGGACAGGTCAGCTCCTACGAGCAGTACTTC.

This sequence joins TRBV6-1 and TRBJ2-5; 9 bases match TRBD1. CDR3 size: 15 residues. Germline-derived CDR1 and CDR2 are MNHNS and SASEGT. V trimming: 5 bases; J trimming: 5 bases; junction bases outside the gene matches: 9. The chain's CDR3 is CASSHIGQGLETQYF. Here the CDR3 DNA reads TGTGCCAGCAGTCATATAGGACAGGGGCTGGAGACCCAGTACTTC.

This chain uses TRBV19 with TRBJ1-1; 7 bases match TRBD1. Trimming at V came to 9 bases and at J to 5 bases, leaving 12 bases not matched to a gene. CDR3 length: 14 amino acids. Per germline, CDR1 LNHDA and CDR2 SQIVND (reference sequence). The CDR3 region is CASRHDRVWTEAFF. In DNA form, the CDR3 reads TGTGCCAGCCGACACGACAGGGTATGGACTGAAGCTTTCTTT.

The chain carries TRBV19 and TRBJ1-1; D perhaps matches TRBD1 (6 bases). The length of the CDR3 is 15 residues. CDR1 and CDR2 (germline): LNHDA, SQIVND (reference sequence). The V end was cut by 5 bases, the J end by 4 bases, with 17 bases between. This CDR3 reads CASSLRGGDSTEAFF. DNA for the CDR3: TGTGCCAGTAGTCTCCGAGGGGGGGATTCCACTGAAGCTTTCTTT.

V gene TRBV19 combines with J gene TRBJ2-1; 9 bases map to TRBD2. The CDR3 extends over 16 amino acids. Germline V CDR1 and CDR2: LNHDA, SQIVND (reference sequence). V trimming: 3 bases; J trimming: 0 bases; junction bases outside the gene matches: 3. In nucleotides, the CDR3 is TGTGCCAGTAGTATCGATAGCGGGAGCTCCTACAATGAGCAGTTCTTC. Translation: CASSIDSGSSYNEQFF. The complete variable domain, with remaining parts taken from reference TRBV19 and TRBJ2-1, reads DGGITQSPKYLFRKEGQNVTLSCEQNLNHDAMYWYRQDPGQGLRLIYYSQIVNDFQKGDIAEGYSVSREKKESFPLTVTSAQKNPTAFYLCASSIDSGSSYNEQFFGPGTRLTVL.

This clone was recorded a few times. CDR3 nucleotide sequence: TGTGCCAGTAGTGATAGCAATCAGCCCCAGCATTTT. It encodes CASSDSNQPQHF. The V and J genes are TRBV19 and TRBJ1-5; D ambiguous. In germline, CDR1 is LNHDA, CDR2 SQIVND (reference sequence). Between the trimmed V and J ends, which lost 5 bases and 0 bases, there was a span of 2 bases. This CDR3 is 12 amino acids long.

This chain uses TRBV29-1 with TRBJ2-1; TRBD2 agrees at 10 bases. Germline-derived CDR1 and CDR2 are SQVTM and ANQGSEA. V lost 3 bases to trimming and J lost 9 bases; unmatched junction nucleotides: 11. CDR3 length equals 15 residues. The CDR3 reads CSVDRASGSLLEQFF. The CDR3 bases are TGCAGCGTTGATCGTGCTAGCGGGAGTCTTCTTGAGCAGTTCTTC.

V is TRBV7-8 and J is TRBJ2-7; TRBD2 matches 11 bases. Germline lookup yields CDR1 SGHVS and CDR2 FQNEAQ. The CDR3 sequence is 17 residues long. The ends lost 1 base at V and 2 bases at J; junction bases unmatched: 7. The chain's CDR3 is CASSLDPGTSGAYEQYF. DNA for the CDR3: TGTGCCAGCAGCTTAGACCCCGGGACTAGCGGAGCCTACGAGCAGTACTTC.

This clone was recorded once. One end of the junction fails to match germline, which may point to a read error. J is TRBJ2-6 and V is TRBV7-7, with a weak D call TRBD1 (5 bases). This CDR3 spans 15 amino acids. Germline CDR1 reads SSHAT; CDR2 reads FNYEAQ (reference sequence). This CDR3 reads CASSSGRAGANVLTF. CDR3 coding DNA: TGTGCTAGCAGCTCGGGCAGGGCTGGGGCCAACGTCCTGACTTTC.

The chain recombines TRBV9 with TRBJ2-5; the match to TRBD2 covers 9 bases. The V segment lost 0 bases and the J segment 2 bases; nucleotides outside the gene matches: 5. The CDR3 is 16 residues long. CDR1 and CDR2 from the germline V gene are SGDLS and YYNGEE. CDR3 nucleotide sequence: TGTGCCAGCAGCGTAGACAGCGGGGGGATACAAGAGACCCAGTACTTC. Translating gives CASSVDSGGIQETQYF.

CDR3 amino acids: CASSEWGLNTQYF. Written as DNA, the CDR3 is TGTGCCAGCAGTGAATGGGGACTCAATACGCAGTATTTT. This rearrangement joins TRBV25-1 to TRBJ2-3, with D tentatively TRBD2 (6 bases). Germline lookup yields CDR1 MGHDK and CDR2 SYGVNS. The CDR3 spans 13 residues. V dropped 1 base and J dropped 7 bases, with 9 bases sitting between them.

CDR3 bases: TGTGCCTGGAGTCCCTCGGACGGCGAGCAGTACTTC. It codes for CAWSPSDGEQYF. This chain connects TRBV30 to TRBJ2-7; D gene unclear. The CDR3 covers 12 residues. Trimming shortened V by 2 bases and J by 6 bases, and 11 bases separated the two germline ends. Germline V CDR1 and CDR2: GTSNPN, SVGIG (reference sequence). The full variable domain, in which reference TRBV30 and TRBJ2-7 provide the parts outside the CDR3, is SQTIHQWPATLVQPVGSPLSLECTVEGTSNPNLYWYRQAAGRGLQLLFYSVGIGQISSEVPQNLSASRPQDRQFILSSKKLLLSDSGFYLCAWSPSDGEQYFGPGTRLTVT.

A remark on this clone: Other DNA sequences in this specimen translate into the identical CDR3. The CDR3 region is CASSPDRNYGYTF. The CDR3 DNA is TGTGCCAGCTCACCGGACAGGAACTATGGCTACACCTTC. The chain uses TRBV18 and TRBJ1-2; 7 positions match TRBD1. J was trimmed by 2 bases and V by 3 bases; bases with no gene match: 0. CDR3 length: 13 amino acids. The V gene's germline CDR1 is KGHSH and CDR2 LQKENI.